A selection of T cell receptor beta chains follows, all from one sample in a study of monozygotic twins with inflammatory bowel disease. TCRdb re-called the 5' RACE reads, yielding one record per CDR3 amino acid sequence without DNA. There are under 150,000 distinct CDR3 sequences in the sample, with roughly 2.5% held by the top ten. The sample taken for sequencing was blood. The receptor source for this set is a human donor with ulcerative colitis or Crohn's disease, or a healthy co-twin of an affected twin (not recorded which). Each CDR3 is given with its conserved first and last residue.

CASSASGQGSTGELFF	TRBV9	TRBJ2-2
CASSLSDRGGASMF	TRBV12-3/TRBV12-4	TRBJ1-4
CASSLGGNNSPLHF	TRBV11-3	TRBJ1-6
CSGRLDGSDTQYF	TRBV20-1	TRBJ2-3
CATSETGGHGEQFF	TRBV24-1	TRBJ2-1
CAISESTGHSLSPLHF	TRBV10-3	TRBJ1-6
CASSQGTGEVETQYF	TRBV3-1	TRBJ2-5
CASNILAGMTDTQYF	TRBV6-5	TRBJ2-3
CASSPSRMDAVWEGTEAFF	TRBV11-2	TRBJ1-1
CASSVGDWGGAPYEQYF	TRBV9	TRBJ2-7
CASSELGTPNTGELFF	TRBV25-1	TRBJ2-2
CASSRDTRHQPQHF	TRBV28	TRBJ1-5
CSAAGLAENEQFF	TRBV20-1	TRBJ2-1
CASSWGTGDEKLFF	TRBV5-1	TRBJ1-4
CASSLVLPQYGYTF	TRBV7-2	TRBJ1-2
CSARDLQRNLYNEQFF	TRBV20-1	TRBJ2-1
CSVGPGQGGQYF	TRBV29-1	TRBJ2-7
CASSLGSAYQETQYF	TRBV7-2	TRBJ2-5
CASSREGMGTGELFF	TRBV5-1	TRBJ2-2
CATSRVGSGYTF	TRBV15	TRBJ1-2
CASSSSGTGTLGFTYNEQFF	TRBV7-8	TRBJ2-1
CASSPPMGTGGADQYF	TRBV18	TRBJ2-7
CASSSLGLSVRNQPQHF	TRBV7-2	TRBJ1-5
CSARNPNTEAFF	TRBV29-1	TRBJ1-1
CASSPRRTGIAGANVLTF	TRBV18	TRBJ2-6
CASSSNSRPGNTIYF	TRBV19	TRBJ1-3
CASSQGAGAGGPGDSYNEQFF	TRBV4-2	TRBJ2-1
CASSRSQGGTGANVLTF	TRBV7-2	TRBJ2-6
CASSVDRFNEKLFF	TRBV18	TRBJ1-4
CASSLVALSSYNEQFF	TRBV5-6	TRBJ2-1
CASSQDPRRGQTGELFF	TRBV4-1	TRBJ2-2
CASSPNRQGASGANVLTF	TRBV11-2	TRBJ2-6
CASSESKNIQYF	TRBV10-1	TRBJ2-4
CTGRGKKETQYF	TRBV20-1	TRBJ2-3
CASSKQGAYNQPQHF	TRBV9	TRBJ1-5
CASSLVRGGAKYNEQFF	TRBV11-2	TRBJ2-1
CASSLALSLAGTGELFF	TRBV7-2	TRBJ2-2
CASYRTGGVDYGYTF	TRBV5-6	TRBJ1-2
CASSTGWTSGGSEQYF	TRBV5-1	TRBJ2-7
CASSLAGQGVLETQYF	TRBV5-1	TRBJ2-5
CASSISGGPSLNEQFF	TRBV5-1	TRBJ2-1
CASSPFSAWGYGYTF	TRBV7-2	TRBJ1-2